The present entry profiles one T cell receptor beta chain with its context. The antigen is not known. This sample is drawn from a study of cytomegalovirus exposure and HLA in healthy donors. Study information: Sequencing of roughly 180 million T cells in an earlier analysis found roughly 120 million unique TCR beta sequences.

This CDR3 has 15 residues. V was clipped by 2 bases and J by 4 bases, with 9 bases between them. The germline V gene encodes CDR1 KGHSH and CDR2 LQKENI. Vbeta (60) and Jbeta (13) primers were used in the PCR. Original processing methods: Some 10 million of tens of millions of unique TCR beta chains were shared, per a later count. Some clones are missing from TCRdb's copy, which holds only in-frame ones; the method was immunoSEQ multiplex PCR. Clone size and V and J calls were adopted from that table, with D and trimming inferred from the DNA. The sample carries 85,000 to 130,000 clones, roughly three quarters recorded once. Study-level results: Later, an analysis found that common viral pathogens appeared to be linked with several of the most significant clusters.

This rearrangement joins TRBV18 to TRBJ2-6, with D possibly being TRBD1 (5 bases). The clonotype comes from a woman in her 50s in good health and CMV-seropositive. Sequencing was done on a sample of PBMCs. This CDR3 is CASSPTGSGANVLTF. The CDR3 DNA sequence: TGTGCCAGCTCACCAACAGGTTCGGGGGCCAACGTCCTGACTTTC.